The entry below gives a single T cell receptor (beta chain) sequence along with its context. The clone's antigen remains unknown. The record has no base qualities; no much larger clone is one base away. The data originate from a study of blood T cells in healthy people across ages (dated by TCRdb to between 2015 and 2016). Turning to the overall study: In model experiments, roughly one uniquely barcoded TCR beta cDNA molecule per two T cells was captured by template switching. To track age-related changes in TCR beta repertoire diversity, the study relied on deep sequencing normalized with unique cDNA molecular identifiers. The donors were split into four age groups: young (average approximately 16 years), middle-aged (around 37), aged (about 56) and long-lived (under 85). To avoid experimental bias, donors of different ages were randomly spread across the sequencing lanes. Using the same blood draw, the study looked at two additional independent replicas of 1 million unique cDNA reads for two donors, one aged 18 to 29 and the other aged 80 or older.

Systemically healthy Caucasian individuals from Russia, around 39 in total and aged about 6 to 100 years, were included as donors. Each donor gave about 9.2 milliliters of peripheral blood, drawn into EDTA-treated Vacutainer tubes. Ficoll-Paque density-gradient centrifugation was used to isolate PBMCs, with at least 7 million per sample. Trizol reagent was used to extract total RNA from PBMCs, with at least 5 micrograms per sample. For every donor, an aliquot of PBMCs went through flow cytometry to measure the percentages of naive CD45RAhigh/CD27high T cells. What the study reported, not specific to this receptor: Compared with the aged group, more naive CD4+ T cells, fewer expanded clones and increased TCR diversity were shown by the long-lived group, suggesting age selection. The CMV infection status of donors was not known, potentially confounding age-related changes in expanded clonotypes. Observed TCR beta diversity correlated strongly with the percentage of naive T cells measured by flow cytometry. As age increased, observed TCR beta diversity per million T cells dropped in a roughly linear way, and a significant reduction was already evident by age approximately 40. Since profiling was done on bulk unsorted PBMCs, naive and antigen-experienced compartments could not be conclusively compared. Total diversity estimates from one million sequenced T cells were considered lower bounds and underestimates.

Library construction relied on 5' RACE. Sequencing was performed on an Illumina HiSeq 2500. A second PCR of roughly 7 to 11 cycles was performed with a sample-barcoded 5' primer and a J-beta primer mix. A template-switch 5' adaptor carrying 12 random nucleotides introduced a unique molecular identifier onto each TCR beta cDNA molecule. At least 3 million CDR3-containing paired-end reads were obtained from each sample. The Mint cDNA synthesis kit, primed by a TRBC-specific oligonucleotide, was used to synthesize first-strand cDNA from all RNA. After uracil-DNA glycosylase treatment, a first 18-cycle PCR used universal primers M1SS and BC2_uni_R on all cDNA. Under the source paper's analysis protocol: For normalization, 1 million high-quality reads were randomly selected from each sample, with every read carrying a distinct molecular identifier. Reads sharing molecular identifiers were discarded rather than binned into consensus sequences. CDR3 identification, clonotype clustering and error correction used MiTCR with a Q25 quality threshold and the strictest error-elimination algorithm. A nonparametric unseen species model with Euler transformation was used to estimate lower-bound total TCR beta diversity. Using fastp trimming at Q25 and MiXCR clonotype assembly, TCRdb reanalyzed the public sequencing data and kept in-frame beta chains. Every CDR3 protein is listed once, alongside the most common genes and DNA of its rows. TCRdb, not the authors, supplied the V and J calls. The table for this sample lists around 1,100,000 distinct CDR3 sequences; around two fifths of them were counted only once. Around 13% of the sample belongs to the ten largest clones.

Sequencing was performed on blood. The sequence was collected from a man aged 18 to 30 in good health.

The nucleotide sequence reads TGTGCCAGCTCACCCGGGAGCAGGAGTACGGGCAATCAGCCCCAGCATTTT. Its protein reads: CASSPGSRSTGNQPQHF. The receptor chain draws on TRBV7-2 and TRBJ1-5; no D gene can be assigned with confidence. Taken from cysteine to phenylalanine, the CDR3 has 17 residues. Just the 51-base CDR3 DNA is kept, in frame starting at base 1. The germline V gene gives CDR1 as SGHTA and CDR2 as FQGNSA. V loses 8 bases, J loses 2 bases, and the germline ends lie 22 bases apart. Extended through the reference TRBV7-2 and TRBJ1-5 proteins, this CDR3 yields the full variable domain: GAGVSQSPSNKVTEKGKDVELRCDPISGHTALYWYRQSLGQGLEFLIYFQGNSAPDKSGLPSDRFSAERTGGSVSTLTIQRTQQEDSAVYLCASSPGSRSTGNQPQHFGDGTRLSIL.